This TCR beta chain originates from a study of shared clonotypes between healthy human individuals. Notes on the study in general: The genetic and exposure-history diversity represented was limited by few donors.

Remarks on this clone: Antigen specificity is unknown. With a far larger clone one base away, a read error is the likely cause.

For every subset, genomic DNA was evenly distributed across several immunoSEQ plates. Assay: immunoSEQ multiplex PCR; the TCRdb copy retains only in-frame clones and omits some. The sample lists 550,000 to 600,000 clones; roughly four fifths were seen once. Only Caucasian adults living in Nashville, Tennessee made up the donor group. This CDR3 has 14 amino acids. V lost 1 base and J lost 6; bases outside the gene matches: 3. Germline V lookup: CDR1 LGHNA, CDR2 YNFKEQ. The sequenced sample was PBMCs. V usage is TRBV4-2 and J usage is TRBJ2-5; 9 positions match TRBD1. The TCR was taken from a woman aged 35 to 49 in good health. Some clones in this sample may be carry-over from other donors' samples. The CDR3 DNA sequence: TGTGCCAGCAGCCAAGGGGACAGGGATCAGACCCAGTACTTC. Its protein product is CASSQGDRDQTQYF.